The clone carrying this TCR beta chain was detected once. This sample was taken from a study of cytomegalovirus exposure and HLA in healthy donors. The length of the CDR3 is 14 residues. The germline gives CDR1 LNHDA, CDR2 SQIVND (reference sequence). V lost 5 bases, J lost 2 bases, and 4 bases stayed unmatched. Vbeta (60) and Jbeta (13) primers were used in the PCR. Generated by immunoSEQ multiplex PCR, the TCRdb table keeps only in-frame clones and is missing some. This sample has approximately 120,000 clones, with 85% found just once. The sequence came from a woman in her thirties in good health and CMV-seropositive. The rearrangement uses TRBV19 and TRBJ2-7; TRBD1 matches 9 bases. Source material: PBMCs. The CDR3 is CASSVGQGPYEQYF. CDR3 coding DNA: TGTGCCAGTAGTGTGGGACAGGGCCCCTACGAGCAGTACTTC.